One and the same sample provided the 15 T cell receptor beta chains below, sequenced in a study of shared clonotypes between healthy human individuals. Assay: immunoSEQ multiplex PCR; the TCRdb copy retains only in-frame clones and omits some. There are about 2 million clones in the sample; over 85% occur only once, and roughly 0.13% lies in the top ten. Sequencing was carried out using naive CD4+ T cells sorted from blood. Sample subset: CD45RA+ positively selected. These receptors were taken from a man between 18 and 29 years old in good health.

The chain recombines TRBV19 with TRBJ1-2; 7 nucleotides align to TRBD1. CDR1 and CDR2 (germline): LNHDA, SQIVND (reference sequence). CDR3 length equals 15 residues. The junction had 12 bases not matched to a gene; V was cut back by 7 bases and J by 4 bases. The CDR3 loop is CASTASTGVPYGYTF. The CDR3 DNA sequence: TGTGCCAGTACCGCATCAACAGGGGTCCCCTATGGCTACACCTTC.

In the case of this clone: At one end, the junction sequence differs from germline, possibly due to a read error. This sequence joins TRBV7-7 and TRBJ2-1, with 8 bases matching TRBD1. The CDR3 is made up of 17 amino acids. CDR1 and CDR2 (germline): SSHAT, FNYEAQ (reference sequence). The CDR3 DNA sequence: TGTGCTAGCAGCTTAGTCCCCCGGACAGGGTGGGACAATGAGCAGTTCTTC. This sequence encodes CASSLVPRTGWDNEQFF.

The gene calls are TRBV6-1 and TRBJ2-2; 9 positions match TRBD1. Looked up from germline, CDR1 is MNHNS and CDR2 is SASEGT. V was clipped by 7 bases and J by 0 bases; unmatched bases: 3. CDR3 length equals 15 residues. The CDR3 is CASTWDRANTGELFF. Written as DNA, the CDR3 is TGTGCCAGCACTTGGGACAGGGCGAACACCGGGGAGCTGTTTTTT.

Remarks on this clone: Sequence at one end of the junction differs from germline and may be a read error. V is TRBV7-7 and J is TRBJ2-5; D call uncertain. The CDR3 is 13 residues long. CDR1 and CDR2 from the germline V gene are SSHAT and FNYEAQ (reference sequence). The CDR3 bases are TGTGCTAGCAGCTCAGTCCCCAAAGAGACCCAGTACTTC. Translating gives CASSSVPKETQYF.

This clone was seen only once. The CDR3 does not close with the conserved phenylalanine or tryptophan, likely indicating a read error. The chain combines TRBV10-2 with TRBJ1-6, with unresolved D. The V end was cut by 8 bases, the J end by 9 bases, with 11 bases between. The CDR3 totals 12 residues. Germline-derived CDR1 and CDR2 are WSHSY and SAAADI. CDR3 sequence (DNA): TGCGCCAGCGGGTCCGAGAGTTCACCCCTCCACCTT. Encoded protein: CASGSESSPLHL.

This chain joins TRBV7-9 and TRBJ2-7; D is unresolved. Germline lookup yields CDR1 SEHNR and CDR2 FQNEAQ (reference sequence). The CDR3 totals 12 residues. Trimming removed 1 base at V and 6 bases at J, with 7 bases between. The CDR3 is CASSLGPGEQYF. The CDR3 coding sequence is TGTGCCAGCAGCTTAGGCCCCGGCGAGCAGTACTTC.

This chain connects TRBV27 to TRBJ2-5; TRBD2 aligns across 10 bases. The CDR3 is made up of 15 amino acids. Germline V lookup: CDR1 MNHEY, CDR2 SMNVEV (reference sequence). The V and J ends lost 4 bases and 4 bases, in that order; junction bases with no gene match: 6. CDR3 region: CASSYQRGGGETQYF. The CDR3 DNA follows: TGTGCCAGCAGTTACCAGCGGGGGGGCGGAGAGACCCAGTACTTC.

The chain joins TRBV29-1 to TRBJ1-5; TRBD1 is a possible D gene (5 bases). The CDR3 is 12 residues long. Germline assignment: CDR1 SQVTM and CDR2 ANQGSEA. Trimming stripped 6 bases from V and 7 bases from J, with 13 bases between. CDR3 coding DNA: TGCAGCGTGAGCGGGGCAGACCAGCCCCAGCATTTT. It specifies CSVSGADQPQHF.

The chain combines TRBV6-6 with TRBJ2-4, with unresolved D. The germline gives CDR1 MNHNY, CDR2 SVGAGI (reference sequence). This CDR3 spans 16 amino acids. Trimming removed 0 bases from V and 6 bases from J, with 15 bases in between. The CDR3 nucleotides are TGTGCCAGCAGTTACTCGACCCCTGCGGCGATAAACATTCAGTACTTC. This codes for CASSYSTPAAINIQYF.

The rearrangement joins TRBV7-9 to TRBJ1-1; maybe TRBD1 (6 bases). This CDR3 is 16 amino acids long. The germline V and J ends were trimmed by 7 bases and 1 base, with 19 bases remaining between them. Germline V lookup: CDR1 SEHNR, CDR2 FQNEAQ (reference sequence). CDR3 sequence: CASKDPRGGANTEAFF. CDR3 DNA: TGTGCCAGCAAAGACCCTCGGGGGGGCGCGAACACTGAAGCTTTCTTT. Combining the CDR3 with reference TRBV7-9 and TRBJ1-1 gives the whole variable domain DTGVSQNPRHKITKRGQNVTFRCDPISEHNRLYWYRQTLGQGPEFLTYFQNEAQLEKSRLLSDRFSAERPKGSFSTLEIQRTEQGDSAMYLCASKDPRGGANTEAFFGQGTRLTVV.

The chain joins TRBV5-1 to TRBJ2-5; 8 bases line up with TRBD1. The end of the DNA aligns better with TRBJ2-7, so the J call may be wrong. Looked up from germline, CDR1 is SGHRS and CDR2 is YFSETQ. This CDR3 spans 15 amino acids. The CDR3 region has the DNA TGCGCCAGCAGCGCGACCGGGACAGGTATCTACGAGCAGTACTTC. Translation: CASSATGTGIYEQYF.

This chain joins TRBV30 and TRBJ1-2, with no clear D. The ends were cut back, 7 bases at V and 5 bases at J, with 14 bases in the middle. This CDR3 contains 12 residues. Germline V gene data show CDR1 as GTSNPN and CDR2 as SVGIG (reference sequence). The CDR3 DNA sequence: TGTGCCTTCAAGGGAGGGAGGTATGGCTACACCTTC. It translates to CAFKGGRYGYTF.

This sequence joins TRBV6-6 and TRBJ2-7, with D perhaps TRBD2 (6 bases). The CDR3 spans 13 residues. Germline V gene data show CDR1 as MNHNY and CDR2 as SVGAGI (reference sequence). V lost 3 bases to trimming and J lost 4 bases, with 10 bases between them. Here the CDR3 DNA reads TGTGCCAGCAGTTATGAGGAGGGGTACGAGCAGTACTTC. Translated: CASSYEEGYEQYF.

A remark on this clone: A read error is possible here, since a much larger clone lies one base away. This chain joins TRBV19 and TRBJ1-5; 9 bases align to TRBD1. J lost 5 bases, V lost 5 bases, and 4 bases had no gene match. Germline CDR1 LNHDA, CDR2 SQIVND (reference sequence). The CDR3 length is 14 residues. DNA for the CDR3: TGTGCCAGTAGTCTCCGGACAGGGGATCAGCCCCAGCATTTT. Translating it yields CASSLRTGDQPQHF.

The V call is TRBV29-1, the J call TRBJ2-5; 8 nucleotides match TRBD1. Germline V lookup: CDR1 SQVTM, CDR2 ANQGSEA. The V segment lost 7 bases and the J segment 4 bases; nucleotides outside the gene matches: 5. This CDR3 is built from 12 residues. In DNA form, the CDR3 reads TGCAGCGGCCAGACAGGGGCAGAGACCCAGTACTTC. This codes for CSGQTGAETQYF.